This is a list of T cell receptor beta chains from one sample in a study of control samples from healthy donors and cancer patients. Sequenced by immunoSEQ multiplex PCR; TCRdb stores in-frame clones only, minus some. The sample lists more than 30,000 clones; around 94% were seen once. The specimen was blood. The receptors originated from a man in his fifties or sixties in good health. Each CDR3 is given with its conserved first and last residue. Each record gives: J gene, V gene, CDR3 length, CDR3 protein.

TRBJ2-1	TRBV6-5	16	CASSYLAGSSYNEQFF
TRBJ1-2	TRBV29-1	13	CSTPGQANYGYTF
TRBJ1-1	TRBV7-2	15	CASSPDTGLSTEAFF
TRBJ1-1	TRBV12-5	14	CASGTLTGDTEAFF
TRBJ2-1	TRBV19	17	CASSKGRLAGLYNEQFF
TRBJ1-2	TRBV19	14	CASSRDRGNYGYTF
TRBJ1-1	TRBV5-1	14	CASRTGDRNTEAFF
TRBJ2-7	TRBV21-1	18	CASSKTASGGRRSYEQYF
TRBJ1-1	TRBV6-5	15	CASSYSGRGTTEAFF
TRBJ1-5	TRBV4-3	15	CASSQERGGAQPQHF
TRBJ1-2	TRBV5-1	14	CASSPGTGPYGYTF
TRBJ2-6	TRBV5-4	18	CASSSGGQGISGANVLTF
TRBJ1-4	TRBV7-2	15	CASSLPGKTNEKLFF
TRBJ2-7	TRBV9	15	CASSVLGTGSYEQYF
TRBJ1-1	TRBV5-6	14	CASSSLDSSTEAFF
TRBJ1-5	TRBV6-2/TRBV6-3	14	CASSYTTRNQPQHF
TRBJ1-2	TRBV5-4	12	CASSDGNYGYTF
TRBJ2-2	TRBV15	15	CATRSAGQRGGELFF
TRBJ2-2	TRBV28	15	CASSTGQGRTGELFF
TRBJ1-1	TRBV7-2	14	CASSLVAGNTEAFF
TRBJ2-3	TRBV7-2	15	CASSLGLGRGGTQYF
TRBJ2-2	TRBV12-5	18	CASGLLRTSGGTTGELFF
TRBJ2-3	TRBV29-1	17	CSVEDSRTSESTDTQYF
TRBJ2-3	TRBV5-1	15	CASSLVSQGTDTQYF
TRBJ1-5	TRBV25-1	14	CASSETGGTQPQHF
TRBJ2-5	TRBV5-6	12	CASSLRRETQYF
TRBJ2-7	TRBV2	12	CASSLNYYEQYF
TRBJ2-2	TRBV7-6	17	CASSFLWTGGNTGELFF
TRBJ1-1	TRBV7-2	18	CASSLRPLRGDINTEAFF
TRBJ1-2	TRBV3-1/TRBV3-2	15	CASSGTDRLFYGYTF
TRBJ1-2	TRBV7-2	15	CASSLARQGARGYTF
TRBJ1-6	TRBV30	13	CAWTRVNNSPLHF
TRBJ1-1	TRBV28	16	CASLAAPGLENTEAFF